The rows below give T cell receptor beta chains drawn from one sample of a study of vaccination effects on CD4 cells after COVID-19. Their antigens are not known. The protocol was immunoSEQ multiplex PCR, while the TCRdb copy is restricted to in-frame clones and leaves out a portion. The data contain about 22,000 clones, about three quarters of them seen just once; the ten biggest clones take up roughly 12%. Specimen: CD4+ T cells from PBMCs cultured with HCoV-229E spike peptides, collected before COVID-19 vaccination. The receptors shown here come from a human donor who received a COVID-19 vaccine. Each CDR3 is given with its conserved first and last residue. Fields, in order: V gene, clone size, D gene, J gene, CDR3 DNA, CDR3 protein. The D gene is left open where the match is weak. Size values are once, few and many counts, or a class for expanded clones, and some rows have none.

v_gene: TRBV5-6; abundance: -; d_gene: -; j_gene: TRBJ2-3; CDR3nt: TGTGCCAGCTTCCTTAGTACCGGGAGCGGGACAGATACGCAGTATTTT; CDR3aa: CASFLSTGSGTDTQYF
v_gene: TRBV30; abundance: once; d_gene: TRBD1; j_gene: TRBJ2-7; CDR3nt: TGTGCCTGGGGCCCCGGGACAGGGAGCAACGAGCAGTACTTC; CDR3aa: CAWGPGTGSNEQYF
v_gene: TRBV11-2; abundance: -; d_gene: TRBD2; j_gene: TRBJ2-3; CDR3nt: TGTGCCAGCAGCTCGATCCTACTAGCGGCACTCACAGATACGCAGTATTTT; CDR3aa: CASSSILLAALTDTQYF
v_gene: TRBV10-3; abundance: -; d_gene: TRBD1; j_gene: TRBJ1-1; CDR3nt: TGTGCCATCAACCAGGGGGGGAGGCACACTGAAGCTTTCTTT; CDR3aa: CAINQGGRHTEAFF
v_gene: TRBV19; abundance: -; d_gene: -; j_gene: TRBJ1-3; CDR3nt: TGTGCCAGTAGTATAGATCGGGGAAGCTCTGGAAACACCATATATTTT; CDR3aa: CASSIDRGSSGNTIYF
v_gene: TRBV2; abundance: -; d_gene: TRBD1; j_gene: TRBJ2-7; CDR3nt: TGTGCCAGCAGTGTAGGGACAGGATACTACGAGCAGTACTTC; CDR3aa: CASSVGTGYYEQYF
v_gene: TRBV9; abundance: -; d_gene: -; j_gene: TRBJ2-5; CDR3nt: TGTGCCAGCAGCGGATCTTGGGAAAACCAAGAGACCCAGTACTTC; CDR3aa: CASSGSWENQETQYF
v_gene: TRBV18; abundance: -; d_gene: -; j_gene: TRBJ1-2; CDR3nt: TGTGCCAGCTCACCCCCAGGGGAAGATTATGGCTACACCTTC; CDR3aa: CASSPPGEDYGYTF
v_gene: TRBV7-6; abundance: few; d_gene: TRBD2; j_gene: TRBJ2-1; CDR3nt: TGTGCCAGCAGCCAGAGACTAGCGGGAGGTTACTCCTACAATGAGCAGTTCTTC; CDR3aa: CASSQRLAGGYSYNEQFF
v_gene: TRBV5-5; abundance: -; d_gene: -; j_gene: TRBJ2-5; CDR3nt: TGTGCCAGCAGCTTGCAGGGGGGCCAAGAGACCCAGTACTTC; CDR3aa: CASSLQGGQETQYF
v_gene: TRBV30; abundance: -; d_gene: -; j_gene: TRBJ2-5; CDR3nt: TGTGCCTGGAGGCCGAGCGGGCTCGAGACCCAGTACTTC; CDR3aa: CAWRPSGLETQYF
v_gene: TRBV10-3; abundance: -; d_gene: TRBD1; j_gene: TRBJ1-6; CDR3nt: TGTGCCATCAGTGGGGACAGGTCACCCCTCCACTTT; CDR3aa: CAISGDRSPLHF
v_gene: TRBV15; abundance: -; d_gene: TRBD1; j_gene: TRBJ1-2; CDR3nt: TGTGCCACCAGCAGCTCGGGACAGACCTACTATGGCTACACCTTC; CDR3aa: CATSSSGQTYYGYTF
v_gene: TRBV7-9; abundance: few; d_gene: -; j_gene: TRBJ1-4; CDR3nt: TGTGCCAGCGGTAAGGCGGGTAATGAAAAACTGTTTTTT; CDR3aa: CASGKAGNEKLFF
v_gene: TRBV9; abundance: few; d_gene: -; j_gene: TRBJ1-3; CDR3nt: TGTGCCAGCAGCGTAGAAGGAAACACCATATATTTT; CDR3aa: CASSVEGNTIYF
v_gene: TRBV9; abundance: few; d_gene: TRBD1; j_gene: TRBJ1-1; CDR3nt: TGTGCCAGCAGCGCCCGGACAGGGGCCACGAACACTGAAGCTTTCTTT; CDR3aa: CASSARTGATNTEAFF
v_gene: TRBV27; abundance: few; d_gene: -; j_gene: TRBJ1-1; CDR3nt: TGTGCCAGCAGTTATAGGGATCGGACTGAAGCTTTCTTT; CDR3aa: CASSYRDRTEAFF
v_gene: TRBV5-1; abundance: -; d_gene: -; j_gene: TRBJ2-7; CDR3nt: TGCGCCAGCAGCTTGGAAGGTAACTACGAGCAGTACTTC; CDR3aa: CASSLEGNYEQYF
v_gene: TRBV7-8; abundance: once; d_gene: -; j_gene: TRBJ2-1; CDR3nt: TGTGCCAGCAGCTTAGGGGCAGGGAGGTCCTACAATGAGCAGTTCTTC; CDR3aa: CASSLGAGRSYNEQFF
v_gene: TRBV5-4; abundance: -; d_gene: TRBD2; j_gene: TRBJ2-7; CDR3nt: TGTGCCAGCAGCTTGCTAGCGGGGGGGCGTGAGCAGTACTTC; CDR3aa: CASSLLAGGREQYF
v_gene: TRBV6-5; abundance: -; d_gene: -; j_gene: TRBJ1-1; CDR3nt: TGTGCCAGCAGTCAAACAGGAACTGAAGCTTTCTTT; CDR3aa: CASSQTGTEAFF
v_gene: TRBV6-5; abundance: -; d_gene: TRBD1; j_gene: TRBJ2-5; CDR3nt: TGTGCCAGCAGTAGGGGACAGGGGGTTCAAGAGACCCAGTACTTC; CDR3aa: CASSRGQGVQETQYF
v_gene: TRBV2; abundance: few; d_gene: -; j_gene: TRBJ1-2; CDR3nt: TGTGCCAGCAGTGATTGGGGAAATGGCTACACCTTC; CDR3aa: CASSDWGNGYTF
v_gene: TRBV10-3; abundance: -; d_gene: -; j_gene: TRBJ1-2; CDR3nt: TGTGCCATCCCAGACTGGGGGGCCTATGGCTACACCTTC; CDR3aa: CAIPDWGAYGYTF
v_gene: TRBV5-1; abundance: -; d_gene: TRBD1; j_gene: TRBJ2-1; CDR3nt: TGCGCCAGCAAGACAGGGGCGGCATCGGATGAGCAGTTCTTC; CDR3aa: CASKTGAASDEQFF
v_gene: TRBV18; abundance: -; d_gene: TRBD1; j_gene: TRBJ1-4; CDR3nt: TGTGCCAGCTCACCGACAGGGGGGAGTGAAAAACTGTTTTTT; CDR3aa: CASSPTGGSEKLFF
v_gene: TRBV19; abundance: -; d_gene: -; j_gene: TRBJ2-5; CDR3nt: TGTGCCAGTAGTATAGGTGGAGAGACCCAGTACTTC; CDR3aa: CASSIGGETQYF